Listed below are T cell receptor beta chains from one sample, sequenced in a study of a mutant IDH1 vaccine in newly diagnosed glioma. Using immunoSEQ multiplex PCR, the repertoire was profiled, and TCRdb retains in-frame clones only, with some absent. In the table there are some 56,000 clones, approximately 92% of which are singletons. The starting material was PBMCs, obtained from a glioma patient treated with radiotherapy, temozolomide or both. These receptors were taken from a man aged 50 to 60 with glioma. The CDR3 runs from the conserved cysteine through the conserved F or W. The order of the fields is clone size, J gene, D gene, V gene, CDR3 protein, CDR3 DNA. The D gene is left open where the match is weak. Clone size is shown for a subset of rows, as once, few, many or a class of expanded clone.

>NA|TRBJ2-7|NA|TRBV7-3
CASSPRGGPYEQYF
TGTGCCAGCAGCCCGCGCGGGGGCCCCTACGAGCAGTACTTC
>NA|TRBJ1-4|NA|TRBV9
CASSVGQGNEKLFF
TGTGCCAGCAGCGTAGGGCAGGGTAATGAAAAACTGTTTTTT
>NA|TRBJ2-1|TRBD2|TRBV5-1
CASSSGLAGDNEQFF
TGCGCCAGCAGCTCGGGACTAGCGGGAGACAATGAGCAGTTCTTC
>NA|TRBJ2-1|NA|TRBV5-4
CASSLDTRAMNEQFF
TGTGCCAGCAGCTTGGATACTCGGGCAATGAATGAGCAGTTCTTC
>NA|TRBJ2-2|NA|TRBV7-2
CASSLAAGRGELFF
TGTGCCAGCAGCTTAGCGGCAGGTCGAGGGGAGCTGTTTTTT
>NA|TRBJ2-7|TRBD1|TRBV30
CAWITPAGQGANEQYF
TGTGCCTGGATAACCCCGGCCGGACAGGGGGCAAACGAGCAGTACTTC
>NA|TRBJ1-1|NA|TRBV29-1
CSATRGRGTEAFF
TGCAGCGCTACGCGGGGGAGGGGCACTGAAGCTTTCTTT
>NA|TRBJ1-6|NA|TRBV30
CARGESYNSPLHF
TGTGCCCGCGGGGAGTCCTATAATTCACCCCTCCACTTT
>NA|TRBJ2-7|TRBD1|TRBV5-4
CASRKDRAIYEQYF
TGTGCCAGCAGAAAGGACAGGGCGATCTACGAGCAGTACTTC
>once|TRBJ1-1|NA|TRBV6-1
CASSEAINTEAFF
TGTGCCAGCAGTGAAGCGATTAACACTGAAGCTTTCTTT
>NA|TRBJ2-1|TRBD2|TRBV15
CATSRDVGGSRYEQFF
TGTGCCACCAGCAGAGATGTCGGCGGGAGTAGGTATGAGCAGTTCTTC
>NA|TRBJ1-2|NA|TRBV19
CASSIGSWTANYGYTF
TGTGCCAGTAGTATAGGTAGTTGGACGGCGAACTATGGCTACACCTTC
>NA|TRBJ2-3|TRBD1|TRBV10-2
CASSDTPRTGNSTDTQYF
TGCGCCAGCAGTGACACGCCTCGGACAGGGAATAGCACAGATACGCAGTATTTT
>NA|TRBJ2-5|NA|TRBV5-1
CASSDGWDEETQYF
TGCGCCAGCAGCGATGGATGGGATGAGGAGACCCAGTACTTC
>once|TRBJ2-1|NA|TRBV4-1
CASSQSFGIYNEQFF
TGCGCCAGCAGCCAATCATTCGGTATTTACAATGAGCAGTTCTTC
>NA|TRBJ1-3|TRBD1|TRBV5-1
CASSPTGGSGNTIYF
TGCGCCAGCAGCCCAACAGGGGGCTCTGGAAACACCATATATTTT
>NA|TRBJ1-4|NA|TRBV10-2
CASSDAGQKLFF
TGCGCCAGCAGTGATGCAGGGCAAAAACTGTTTTTT
>NA|TRBJ2-7|NA|TRBV5-5
CASSHRGEVYEQYF
TGTGCCAGCAGCCACAGAGGGGAGGTCTACGAGCAGTACTTC
>NA|TRBJ2-1|TRBD1|TRBV6-6
CATRIQGYNEQFF
TGTGCCACCCGAATACAGGGGTACAATGAGCAGTTCTTC
>NA|TRBJ2-1|TRBD2|TRBV5-3
CARSHTSGGHKGDEQFF
TGTGCCAGAAGCCACACTAGCGGGGGGCATAAAGGGGATGAGCAGTTCTTC
>NA|TRBJ1-2|NA|TRBV4-2
CASSQQGMDYGYTF
TGTGCCAGCAGCCAGCAGGGGATGGACTATGGCTACACCTTC
>NA|TRBJ2-5|TRBD1|TRBV28
CASSLYRGPRETQYF
TGTGCCAGCAGTCTGTACAGGGGGCCCCGAGAGACCCAGTACTTC
>NA|TRBJ2-7|NA|TRBV28
CASRGHYEQYF
TGTGCCAGCAGAGGGCATTACGAGCAGTACTTC
>NA|TRBJ2-7|TRBD2|TRBV6-5
CASSYSGRGAYEQYF
TGTGCCAGCAGTTACTCCGGGCGGGGGGCCTACGAGCAGTACTTC
>NA|TRBJ2-7|TRBD2|TRBV6-1
CASTGGYEQYF
TGTGCCAGCACGGGGGGATACGAGCAGTACTTC
>once|TRBJ1-5|TRBD1|TRBV5-6
CASSSRTGWADQPQHF
TGTGCCAGCAGCTCTCGGACAGGCTGGGCTGATCAGCCCCAGCATTTT
>NA|TRBJ1-1|NA|TRBV19
CASSSMSLAGTEAFF
TGTGCCAGTAGTTCCATGAGCCTGGCGGGCACTGAGGCTTTCTTT
>NA|TRBJ1-1|TRBD1|TRBV13
CASSIRGHTEAFF
TGTGCCAGCAGCATCAGGGGGCACACTGAAGCTTTCTTT
>NA|TRBJ2-3|TRBD2|TRBV7-6
CKLIGKGCGGGDTQYF
TGTAAGCTTATAGGTAAGGGTTGCGGGGGGGGAGATACGCAGTATTTT
>NA|TRBJ2-7|TRBD2|TRBV7-9
CASSLSGTYEQYF
TGTGCCAGCAGCTTAAGCGGGACCTACGAGCAGTACTTC
>NA|TRBJ2-3|NA|TRBV7-6
CASSAAVRTTDTQYF
TGTGCCAGCAGCGCCGCCGTTAGGACCACAGATACGCAGTATTTT
>once|TRBJ1-6|TRBD1|TRBV7-2
CASSSGTGNNSPLHF
TGTGCCAGCAGCTCCGGGACAGGGAATAATTCACCCCTCCACTTT
>NA|TRBJ1-2|NA|TRBV19
CASSWARANYGYTF
TGTGCCAGCTCGTGGGCGCGGGCTAACTATGGCTACACCTTC
>NA|TRBJ1-3|TRBD1|TRBV7-9
CASSERDRGSGNTIYF
TGTGCCAGCAGCGAAAGGGACAGGGGTTCTGGAAACACCATATATTTT
>once|TRBJ1-5|NA|TRBV5-3
CASLAVSCRQPQHF
TGTGCCAGTCTTGCTGTTTCTTGCAGGCAGCCCCAGCATTTT
>NA|TRBJ2-3|TRBD1|TRBV5-5
CASTDPPTGGTDTQYF
TGTGCCAGCACCGACCCCCCGACAGGGGGCACAGATACGCAGTATTTT
>once|TRBJ1-6|NA|TRBV7-2
CASSPGASYNSPLHF
TGTGCCAGCAGCCCAGGAGCCTCCTATAATTCACCCCTCCACTTT
>NA|TRBJ2-7|NA|TRBV4-3
CASSQDPGSSYEQYF
TGCGCCAGCAGCCAAGATCCGGGGAGCTCCTACGAGCAGTACTTC
>NA|TRBJ2-5|NA|TRBV5-1
CASSPGSLAQETQYF
TGCGCCAGCAGCCCCGGTAGTCTGGCCCAAGAGACCCAGTACTTC
>few|TRBJ1-5|NA|TRBV30
CAWDRANQPQHF
TGTGCCTGGGACCGGGCAAATCAGCCCCAGCATTTT
>NA|TRBJ2-5|TRBD1|TRBV6-5
CASSQNRGETQYF
TGTGCCAGCAGTCAAAACAGGGGAGAGACCCAGTACTTC
>NA|TRBJ2-7|NA|TRBV9
CASSPGSRQGTLGQYF
TGTGCCAGCAGCCCCGGATCGCGGCAGGGTACTCTCGGGCAGTACTTC
>NA|TRBJ1-5|NA|TRBV4-1
CASSQVTSQPQHF
TGCGCCAGCAGCCAAGTAACCAGCCAGCCCCAGCATTTT
>NA|TRBJ1-2|NA|TRBV29-1
CSVDPYPGGDGYTF
TGCAGCGTTGACCCCTACCCGGGCGGCGATGGCTACACCTTC
>once|TRBJ2-5|NA|TRBV7-9
CASTLIWPPVLEETQYF
TGTGCCAGCACCCTTATTTGGCCCCCTGTCCTGGAAGAGACCCAGTACTTC
>NA|TRBJ2-4|NA|TRBV6-1
CASSGAGFAKNIQYF
TGTGCCAGCAGTGGGGCCGGTTTTGCCAAAAACATTCAGTACTTC
>NA|TRBJ1-3|NA|TRBV5-1
CASSSAGTSSGNTIYF
TGCGCCAGCAGCTCCGCCGGGACAAGCTCTGGAAACACCATATATTTT